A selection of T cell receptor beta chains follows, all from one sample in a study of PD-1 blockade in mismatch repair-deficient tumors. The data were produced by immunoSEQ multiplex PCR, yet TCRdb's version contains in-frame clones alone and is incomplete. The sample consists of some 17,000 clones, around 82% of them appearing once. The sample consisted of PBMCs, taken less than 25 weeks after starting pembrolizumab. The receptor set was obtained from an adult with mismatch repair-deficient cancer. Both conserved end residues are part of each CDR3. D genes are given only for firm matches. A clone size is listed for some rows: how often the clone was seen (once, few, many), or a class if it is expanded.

TGCGCCAGCAGCCAGTGGACAGGGGGTAGGTCGAACACTGAAGCTTTCTTT,CASSQWTGGRSNTEAFF,TRBV4-1,TRBD1,TRBJ1-1,17,once
TGTGCCACCAGCAGATCATCCCGGACAGGGGACTATGGCTACACCTTC,CATSRSSRTGDYGYTF,TRBV15,TRBD1,TRBJ1-2,16,.
TGTGCCAGCGGGCCGGGACAGCCCTACGAGCAGTACTTC,CASGPGQPYEQYF,TRBV6-1,TRBD1,TRBJ2-7,13,few
TGTGCCTGGACAGGGGGCAGTTACACCGGGGAGCTGTTTTTT,CAWTGGSYTGELFF,TRBV30,TRBD1,TRBJ2-2,14,.
TGTGCCAGCAGGATAGGGGGGGATAGCAATCAGCCCCAGCATTTT,CASRIGGDSNQPQHF,TRBV28,.,TRBJ1-5,15,.
TGCGCCAGCAGCCACTTGACAGGGGGAGGTTACACTGAAGCTTTCTTT,CASSHLTGGGYTEAFF,TRBV4-1,TRBD1,TRBJ1-1,16,.
TGTGCCAGCAGTTCCATCACAGGGAGCTACGAGCAGTACTTC,CASSSITGSYEQYF,TRBV6-5,.,TRBJ2-7,14,few
TGTGCCAGCAGTTACTCGAGCCGGTATAATTCACCCCTCCACTTT,CASSYSSRYNSPLHF,TRBV6-5,.,TRBJ1-6,15,.
TGTGCCAGCAGTTTCGCGGGACAGGGCTCAGGAAACACCATATATTTT,CASSFAGQGSGNTIYF,TRBV6-5,TRBD1,TRBJ1-3,16,once
TGTGCCAGCAGTTCACCGGGACAGGGCCGTGCAGATACGCAGTATTTT,CASSSPGQGRADTQYF,TRBV28,TRBD1,TRBJ2-3,16,once
TGTGCCAGCAGCTTAGCGGAAATAGCGGCAGATACGCAGTATTTT,CASSLAEIAADTQYF,TRBV7-9,.,TRBJ2-3,15,.
TGCAGCGTGAGAGCGGGAGAAGAGACCCAGTACTTC,CSVRAGEETQYF,TRBV29-1,TRBD2,TRBJ2-5,12,once
TGTGCCAGCAGCCGGGTTGTGGGAGCTAGCACAGATACGCAGTATTTT,CASSRVVGASTDTQYF,TRBV7-2,.,TRBJ2-3,16,.
TGTGCCTGGAGTCGGCAGGGCGTCGACGAGCAGTACTTC,CAWSRQGVDEQYF,TRBV30,.,TRBJ2-7,13,.
TGTGCCAGCAGCGTAGCTCCTAGCGGGAAGCGGTACAATGAGCAGTTCTTC,CASSVAPSGKRYNEQFF,TRBV9,TRBD2,TRBJ2-1,17,.
TGTGCCAGCAGCGTAGGGGGAGCCTCCTACAATGAGCAGTTCTTC,CASSVGGASYNEQFF,TRBV9,.,TRBJ2-1,15,.
TGTGCCAGCAGTGAGAGGGAAGGGAGGGGCGCTAACTATGGCTACACCTTC,CASSEREGRGANYGYTF,TRBV2,.,TRBJ1-2,17,.
TGCAGTGCCATAGCTATCTACGAGCAGTACTTC,CSAIAIYEQYF,TRBV20-1,.,TRBJ2-7,11,few
TGCGCCAGCAGCTTGGAGGGGGGGCGGACCGGGGAGCTGTTTTTT,CASSLEGGRTGELFF,TRBV5-1,.,TRBJ2-2,15,.
TGTGCCAGTAGTATAGAGGGGGGGAGGCCAACCTACGAGCAGTACTTC,CASSIEGGRPTYEQYF,TRBV19,TRBD2,TRBJ2-7,16,.
TGTGCCAGCAGCTTACCGGGACAGGGGACGGTCGGCACCGGGGAGCTGTTTTTT,CASSLPGQGTVGTGELFF,TRBV5-6,TRBD1,TRBJ2-2,18,.
TGCGCCAGCAGCCAAGTCGCGGGCGGGATAGATCAAGAGACCCAGTACTTC,CASSQVAGGIDQETQYF,TRBV4-1,.,TRBJ2-5,17,.
TGTGCCAGCACCATCCACACACTACGCTATGGCTACACCTTC,CASTIHTLRYGYTF,TRBV7-2,.,TRBJ1-2,14,.
TGTGCCAGCAGCTTAGGGGCAGGGGGAGATCAGCCCCAGCATTTT,CASSLGAGGDQPQHF,TRBV7-9,TRBD1,TRBJ1-5,15,.
TGTGCCAGCAGCATCGGACTAGCGGGGCAGAATGAGCAGTTCTTC,CASSIGLAGQNEQFF,TRBV9,TRBD2,TRBJ2-1,15,.
TGTGCCATCAGTGGACTCTCTGAGCAGTTCTTC,CAISGLSEQFF,TRBV10-3,.,TRBJ2-1,11,few
TGTGCCAGCAGCCAAGAGGGAGGGAAAGGCACTGAAGCTTTCTTT,CASSQEGGKGTEAFF,TRBV4-2,.,TRBJ1-1,15,once
TGTGCCATTACCGGGACTAGCGGGACCCCCCGGGGGGCCCAGTACTTC,CAITGTSGTPRGAQYF,TRBV28,TRBD2,TRBJ2-5,16,.
TGTGCCAGCAGTTTTCTTATTCGAGTGAGGAACACCGGGGAGCTGTTTTTT,CASSFLIRVRNTGELFF,TRBV28,.,TRBJ2-2,17,.
TGCGCCAGCAGCTTGTCTGTAGGGGTGACAGATACGCAGTATTTT,CASSLSVGVTDTQYF,TRBV5-1,.,TRBJ2-3,15,.
TGCGCCAGCAGCCACAGGAGGGGCAATGAGCAGTTCTTC,CASSHRRGNEQFF,TRBV4-1,.,TRBJ2-1,13,.
TGTGCCAGCAGTTCGACTAGCGCCAGCACAGATACGCAGTATTTT,CASSSTSASTDTQYF,TRBV4-2,TRBD2,TRBJ2-3,15,.
TGCGCCAGCAGCCAAGGATTAGCGGGAGGCCGGGAGACCCAGTACTTC,CASSQGLAGGRETQYF,TRBV4-1,TRBD2,TRBJ2-5,16,.
TGTGCCAGCAGCTTTTCTAGGTACGAGCAGTACTTC,CASSFSRYEQYF,TRBV7-2,.,TRBJ2-7,12,.
TGTGCCATCGGGGAGGGGCAGTACACTGAAGCTTTCTTT,CAIGEGQYTEAFF,TRBV10-3,.,TRBJ1-1,13,.
TGTGCCAGTAGTAGGGGACTAGGGGAAAGCAATGAGCAGTTCTTC,CASSRGLGESNEQFF,TRBV19,TRBD2,TRBJ2-1,15,.
TGTGCCAGCAGTTGGGGAGTAGGAGAGACCCAGTACTTC,CASSWGVGETQYF,TRBV27,.,TRBJ2-5,13,.
TGTGCCAGCCATACTAGCGGGAGGGCCGACGAGCAGTACTTC,CASHTSGRADEQYF,TRBV28,TRBD2,TRBJ2-7,14,.
TGTGCCAGCCAAGGGGTCTCTAATGAAAAACTGTTTTTT,CASQGVSNEKLFF,TRBV2,.,TRBJ1-4,13,.
TGTGCCAGCAGCCAGCCGGGACAGGGGTTTCGGGAGCTGTTTTTT,CASSQPGQGFRELFF,TRBV6-1,TRBD1,TRBJ2-2,15,.
TGTGCCAGCAGCGGGACTAGCGGGAGTTTTGAGCAGTTCTTC,CASSGTSGSFEQFF,TRBV9,TRBD2,TRBJ2-1,14,.
TGTGCCATCAGTGAGGAGACTAGCGGGAGATACGAGCAGTACTTC,CAISEETSGRYEQYF,TRBV10-3,TRBD2,TRBJ2-7,15,.
TGTGCCAGCAGTGATGGACAGGTTGTGGCTGAAGCTTTCTTT,CASSDGQVVAEAFF,TRBV6-1,TRBD1,TRBJ1-1,14,few